This T cell receptor beta chain was recovered during a study of cytomegalovirus exposure and HLA in healthy donors. It was with 60 Vbeta and 13 Jbeta primers that the PCR ran. TCRdb keeps only in-frame clones here, not all; method: immunoSEQ multiplex PCR. The data show about 150,000 clones, under 90% seen once. The trim removed 5 bases at V and 6 bases at J, leaving 7 bases unmatched. The length of the CDR3 is 15 residues. Germline V lookup: CDR1 SGHRS, CDR2 YFSETQ. The origin of this receptor is a boy between 2 and 15 years old in good health and CMV-seronegative. This chain uses TRBV5-1 with TRBJ2-1; 11 positions agree with TRBD2. Sequencing used PBMCs. CDR3 sequence reads: CASSTTSGRLNEQFF. The DNA for the CDR3 is TGCGCCAGCAGTACCACTAGCGGGAGACTCAATGAGCAGTTCTTC.